The entry below gives a single T cell receptor (beta chain) sequence along with its context. What it recognizes is unknown. MiXCR, applied by TCRdb to the 5' RACE reads, yields one record per CDR3 protein. The repertoire holds under 350,000 distinct CDR3 sequences, with nearly 9.5% as singletons. This sample was taken from a study of identical twins. Study-wide results and caveats: Out-of-frame TCR alpha sharing in monozygotic twins exceeded recombination model predictions.

These same records also appear under a second study, on yellow fever vaccine responses in identical twins.

The sequenced sample was CD8+ T cells sorted from blood. The clonotype was recovered from a woman aged 18-29 years in good health.

The CDR3, as DNA: TGCAGTGCCATCCCTCCGGGACAGAACTACGAGCAGTACTTC. Translated, it gives CSAIPPGQNYEQYF. V is TRBV20-1 and J is TRBJ2-7, with 7 nucleotides matching TRBD1. V lost 6 bases to trimming and J lost 3 bases; unmatched junction nucleotides: 11. The CDR3 has 14 residues. Germline values: CDR1 DFQATT, CDR2 SNEGSKA (reference sequence).